This entry lists 8 T cell receptor beta chains sequenced from one sample in a study of Tregs in tolerant kidney transplant recipients. Profiled with immunoSEQ multiplex PCR; TCRdb holds only in-frame clones, not every one. The repertoire includes roughly 40,000 clones, roughly 96% of them detected once, and approximately 0.4% sits in the top ten. Their cognate antigens are unknown. Sequencing was carried out using Tregs from blood cultured with allogeneic cells. Receptors were obtained from a human donor in good health.

The V call is TRBV5-1, the J call TRBJ2-4; D is unresolved. The CDR3 has 16 amino acids. Trimming took 0 bases from V and 1 from J, leaving 11 bases between them. Germline CDR1 SGHRS, CDR2 YFSETQ. The CDR3, as DNA: TGCGCCAGCAGCTTGGGTCTTGGCTTCGCCAAAAACATTCAGTACTTC. Translated: CASSLGLGFAKNIQYF.

J is TRBJ1-2 and V is TRBV19, with 10 bases matching TRBD1. Germline CDR1 and CDR2: LNHDA and SQIVND (reference sequence). V lost 5 bases and J lost 7; bases outside the gene matches: 4. The CDR3 length is 13 residues. The CDR3: CASSLDRGLGYTF. The DNA for the CDR3 is TGTGCCAGTAGTCTCGACAGGGGGCTTGGCTACACCTTC.

The V call is TRBV11-2, the J call TRBJ2-3, with D possibly TRBD1 on 5 matching bases. This CDR3 has 15 residues. The V gene's germline CDR1 is SGHAT and CDR2 FQNNGV. V was cut by 0 bases and J by 4 bases, with 11 bases left in between. The CDR3 DNA reads as TGTGCCAGCAGCTTAGAGGTGGGCAGGGCAGATACGCAGTATTTT. Protein sequence: CASSLEVGRADTQYF.

V is TRBV5-4 and J is TRBJ2-7; no firm D call. CDR3 size: 15 residues. CDR1 and CDR2 (germline): SGHNT, YYREEE (reference sequence). V dropped 0 bases and J dropped 4 bases, with 14 bases sitting between them. The CDR3 region has the DNA TGTGCCAGCAGCTTGGATTCCTTTTTTGGGTACGAGCAGTACTTC. Its translation: CASSLDSFFGYEQYF.

V and J are TRBV19 and TRBJ2-7; D is unresolved. V was trimmed by 4 bases and J by 2 bases, leaving 12 bases between them. Germline-derived CDR1 and CDR2 are LNHDA and SQIVND (reference sequence). The CDR3 contains 14 residues. CDR3 sequence (DNA): TGTGCCAGTAGTACGGCGCAGATCACCTACGAGCAGTACTTC. Amino acids: CASSTAQITYEQYF.

The V and J genes are TRBV7-2 and TRBJ2-1; D is unclear. This CDR3 has 13 residues. Trimming removed 5 bases at V and 4 bases at J, with 9 bases between. The V gene's germline CDR1 is SGHTA and CDR2 FQGNSA. The CDR3 DNA reads as TGTGCCAGCAGCCCCGACCGTTACAATGAGCAGTTCTTC. This codes for CASSPDRYNEQFF.

The chain is built from TRBV20-1 and TRBJ1-4; no definite D call. Germline loops: CDR1 DFQATT, CDR2 SNEGSKA (reference sequence). The length of the CDR3 is 11 residues. With 6 bases removed from V and 8 bases from J, the gap between germline ends came to 10 bases. The CDR3 region has the DNA TGCAGTGCGCATCATGAGGAAAAACTGTTTTTT. It translates to CSAHHEEKLFF.

The V and J genes are TRBV5-1 and TRBJ2-1, with 7 bases lining up with TRBD2. Trimming at V came to 4 bases and at J to 0 bases, leaving 4 bases not matched to a gene. The CDR3 contains 15 residues. Germline assignment: CDR1 SGHRS and CDR2 YFSETQ. CDR3 coding DNA: TGCGCCAGCAGCGTGACTAGCTCCTCCTACAATGAGCAGTTCTTC. Translated: CASSVTSSSYNEQFF.